The 8 T cell receptor beta chains listed next were all sequenced from one sample in a study of PD-L1 blockade in urothelial cancer. Time point noted: peripheral blood 6 weeks after treatment start. Profiling relied on immunoSEQ multiplex PCR, and the TCRdb table lists in-frame clones only, not all of them. The table includes 60,000 to 80,000 clones, 85% to 90% detected once. The specimen was PBMCs, collected around atezolizumab (anti-PD-L1) treatment. These receptors originate from a man between 60 and 75 years old with urothelial cancer.

This clone was recorded only once. This chain links TRBV9 with TRBJ1-2; TRBD1 aligns across 7 bases. The CDR3 sequence is 14 residues long. V lost 5 bases and J lost 6; bases outside the gene matches: 10. Germline loops: CDR1 SGDLS, CDR2 YYNGEE. CDR3 region: CASSRQGLLDGYTF. As DNA, the CDR3 is TGTGCCAGCAGTCGACAGGGCCTATTAGATGGCTACACCTTC.

The rearrangement links TRBV2 to TRBJ2-3; possibly TRBD2 for D (6 bases). The CDR3 runs to 15 residues. V shed 6 bases and J shed 4 bases, with 17 bases lying between them. CDR1 and CDR2 from the germline V gene are SNHLY and FYNNEI. Written as DNA, the CDR3 is TGTGCCAGCAGCCCCACTAGCCCGTCCGCAGATACGCAGTATTTT. The encoded protein is CASSPTSPSADTQYF.

The chain has TRBV7-2 and TRBJ1-1, with 8 bases that match TRBD1. V shed 6 bases, J shed 5 bases, and the junction held 8 bases outside the gene matches. The germline gives CDR1 SGHTA, CDR2 FQGNSA. The CDR3 totals 14 residues. CDR3 DNA: TGTGCCAGCAGTCTCTCAGGGGGCTTGACTGAAGCTTTCTTT. It specifies CASSLSGGLTEAFF.

The rearrangement links TRBV19 to TRBJ1-2, with 8 positions matching TRBD1. Unmatched junction bases numbered 10, after V lost 4 bases and J lost 6 bases. The CDR3 spans 15 residues. Germline V gene lookup returns CDR1 LNHDA and CDR2 SQIVND (reference sequence). DNA for the CDR3: TGTGCCAGTAGTACGCAGGGGGCAGCAAGCCATGGCTACACCTTC. It yields the protein CASSTQGAASHGYTF.

The CDR3 DNA follows: TGTGCCAGCTCACCAGGGGCTGGCAATCAGCCCCAGCATTTT. Translation: CASSPGAGNQPQHF. V gene TRBV18 combines with J gene TRBJ1-5; D perhaps matches TRBD1 (5 bases). Germline assignment: CDR1 KGHSH and CDR2 LQKENI. The length of the CDR3 is 14 residues. V was clipped by 2 bases and J by 2 bases, with 7 bases between them.

This clone was observed a single time. The chain recombines TRBV18 with TRBJ2-3, with D perhaps TRBD1 (6 bases). The CDR3 runs to 16 residues. V lost 5 bases and J 1 base, leaving 16 bases between the germline ends. CDR1 KGHSH and CDR2 LQKENI come from the germline V gene. CDR3 residues: CASSGTGPGGTDTQYF. The DNA of the CDR3 is TGTGCCAGCTCAGGTACAGGGCCAGGGGGCACAGATACGCAGTATTTT.

This clone was seen a single time. The J gene is TRBJ1-2, the V gene TRBV28, with D maybe TRBD1 (5 bases). V was shortened by 3 bases and J by 12 bases, with 20 bases between the two germline ends. This CDR3 contains 14 residues. The V gene's germline CDR1 is MDHEN and CDR2 SYDVKM. The CDR3 loop is CASSFIPGLTRHTF. The DNA of the CDR3 is TGTGCCAGCAGTTTTATCCCGGGACTGACGCGTCACACCTTC.

The chain has TRBV5-1 and TRBJ1-1, with a weak D call TRBD1 (6 bases). The CDR3 consists of 15 residues. Germline lookup yields CDR1 SGHRS and CDR2 YFSETQ. Trimming shortened V by 1 base and J by 1 base, and 11 bases separated the two germline ends. The CDR3 loop reads CASSLQTGWNTEAFF. As DNA, the CDR3 is TGCGCCAGCAGCTTGCAGACAGGATGGAACACTGAAGCTTTCTTT.